The rows below give T cell receptor beta chains drawn from one sample of a study of control samples from healthy donors and cancer patients. Generated by immunoSEQ multiplex PCR, the TCRdb table keeps only in-frame clones and is missing some. Of about 160,000 clones detected, approximately 96% appear once; the ten largest clones hold around 8.5%. Sample: blood. The receptors derive from a middle-aged woman in good health. Both conserved end residues are part of each CDR3. A D gene is named only where the DNA matches it firmly. Part of the rows lack a size; the others show once, few, many or a class for expanded clones.

clone_size: -
v_call: TRBV5-6
j_call: TRBJ2-1
d_call: TRBD1
cdr3_aa: CASSKNGDRSSYNEQFF
cdr3_nt: TGTGCCAGCAGCAAGAACGGGGACAGGAGCTCCTACAATGAGCAGTTCTTC

clone_size: -
v_call: TRBV2
j_call: TRBJ1-2
d_call: TRBD1
cdr3_aa: CASSDKGAVSYLRFGYGYTF
cdr3_nt: TGTGCCAGCAGTGATAAGGGGGCGGTTTCTTACCTACGATTCGGCTATGGCTACACCTTC

clone_size: -
v_call: TRBV7-2
j_call: TRBJ1-2
d_call: TRBD1
cdr3_aa: CASSLMSLGTGKSGYTF
cdr3_nt: TGTGCCAGCAGCTTGATGTCATTGGGGACAGGGAAGAGTGGCTACACCTTC

clone_size: -
v_call: TRBV28
j_call: TRBJ2-6
d_call: -
cdr3_aa: CASSLPGSVRANVLTF
cdr3_nt: TGTGCCAGCAGTTTGCCAGGGAGCGTTAGGGCCAACGTCCTGACTTTC

clone_size: -
v_call: TRBV9
j_call: TRBJ1-2
d_call: -
cdr3_aa: CASSVVRDSDYGYTF
cdr3_nt: TGTGCCAGCAGCGTAGTGAGGGATTCCGACTATGGCTACACCTTC

clone_size: -
v_call: TRBV29-1
j_call: TRBJ2-6
d_call: -
cdr3_aa: CSASLSGANVLTF
cdr3_nt: TGCAGCGCGTCACTCTCGGGGGCCAACGTCCTGACTTTC

clone_size: -
v_call: TRBV20-1
j_call: TRBJ1-3
d_call: -
cdr3_aa: CSASSGGNTIYF
cdr3_nt: TGCAGTGCTAGTTCGGGGGGGAACACCATATATTTT

clone_size: -
v_call: TRBV29-1
j_call: TRBJ1-2
d_call: TRBD1
cdr3_aa: CSVDPGQDNLYTF
cdr3_nt: TGCAGCGTCGATCCAGGACAGGATAATTTATACACCTTC

clone_size: -
v_call: TRBV5-4
j_call: TRBJ1-3
d_call: TRBD1
cdr3_aa: CASSLDPGTGGRGNTIYF
cdr3_nt: TGTGCCAGCAGCTTGGACCCGGGGACAGGCGGTCGTGGAAACACCATATATTTT

clone_size: -
v_call: TRBV11-3
j_call: TRBJ2-3
d_call: TRBD2
cdr3_aa: CASSSRSSLAGGTDTQYF
cdr3_nt: TGTGCCAGCAGCTCGCGAAGCTCCCTAGCGGGAGGCACAGATACGCAGTATTTT

clone_size: -
v_call: TRBV7-2
j_call: TRBJ1-2
d_call: TRBD1
cdr3_aa: CASSLAPGQGNYGYTF
cdr3_nt: TGTGCCAGCAGCTTAGCCCCGGGACAGGGGAACTATGGCTACACCTTC

clone_size: -
v_call: TRBV3-1/TRBV3-2
j_call: TRBJ1-6
d_call: -
cdr3_aa: CASSQIGGNSPLHF
cdr3_nt: TGTGCCAGCAGCCAAATAGGGGGGAATTCACCCCTCCACTTT

clone_size: -
v_call: TRBV28
j_call: TRBJ2-5
d_call: -
cdr3_aa: CASSPQTAYQETQYF
cdr3_nt: TGTGCCAGCAGTCCTCAGACAGCGTACCAAGAGACCCAGTACTTC

clone_size: -
v_call: TRBV4-1
j_call: TRBJ2-3
d_call: TRBD1
cdr3_aa: CASSQPLRTGRTDTQYF
cdr3_nt: TGCGCCAGCAGCCAACCCCTCCGGACAGGGCGCACAGATACGCAGTATTTT

clone_size: -
v_call: TRBV6-2/TRBV6-3
j_call: TRBJ1-1
d_call: -
cdr3_aa: CASSYWGTSTNTEAFF
cdr3_nt: TGTGCCAGCAGTTACTGGGGGACAAGCACGAACACTGAAGCTTTCTTT

clone_size: -
v_call: TRBV5-5
j_call: TRBJ1-5
d_call: -
cdr3_aa: CASSLAGASRQPQHF
cdr3_nt: TGTGCCAGCAGCTTGGCAGGGGCGTCACGTCAGCCCCAGCATTTT

clone_size: -
v_call: TRBV7-8
j_call: TRBJ1-5
d_call: TRBD1
cdr3_aa: CASSPGQGFKQPQHF
cdr3_nt: TGTGCCAGCAGCCCTGGACAGGGGTTCAAGCAGCCCCAGCATTTT

clone_size: -
v_call: TRBV21-1
j_call: TRBJ1-5
d_call: -
cdr3_aa: CASSKEGAENQPQHF
cdr3_nt: TGTGCCAGCAGCAAAGAGGGGGCAGAGAATCAGCCCCAGCATTTT

clone_size: -
v_call: TRBV12-3/TRBV12-4
j_call: TRBJ1-4
d_call: -
cdr3_aa: CASRQGINEKLFF
cdr3_nt: TGTGCCAGCCGTCAGGGTATCAATGAAAAACTGTTTTTT

clone_size: -
v_call: TRBV5-1
j_call: TRBJ2-7
d_call: TRBD1
cdr3_aa: CASSLGQGIYEQYF
cdr3_nt: TGCGCCAGCAGCTTAGGACAGGGGATCTACGAGCAGTACTTC

clone_size: once
v_call: TRBV15
j_call: TRBJ2-7
d_call: -
cdr3_aa: CATSRDPPDIRGGRTYEQYF
cdr3_nt: TGTGCCACCAGCAGAGACCCACCTGATATTAGGGGGGGGCGGACCTACGAGCAGTACTTC

clone_size: -
v_call: TRBV9
j_call: TRBJ2-7
d_call: -
cdr3_aa: CASSVRSATYEQYF
cdr3_nt: TGTGCCAGCAGCGTAAGAAGCGCAACCTACGAGCAGTACTTC

clone_size: once
v_call: TRBV18
j_call: TRBJ1-2
d_call: TRBD1
cdr3_aa: CASTGQGSNYGYTF
cdr3_nt: TGTGCCAGCACCGGACAGGGGTCGAACTATGGCTACACCTTC

clone_size: -
v_call: TRBV10-3
j_call: TRBJ1-2
d_call: -
cdr3_aa: CAISEDLMRHTF
cdr3_nt: TGTGCCATCAGTGAAGATCTTATGCGCCACACCTTC

clone_size: -
v_call: TRBV19
j_call: TRBJ1-1
d_call: -
cdr3_aa: CASSTVPGTEAFF
cdr3_nt: TGTGCCAGTAGTACCGTTCCGGGGACTGAAGCTTTCTTT

clone_size: -
v_call: TRBV28
j_call: TRBJ2-2
d_call: -
cdr3_aa: CASSLSGETGELFF
cdr3_nt: TGTGCCAGCAGTTTATCTGGGGAGACCGGGGAGCTGTTTTTT

clone_size: -
v_call: TRBV7-2
j_call: TRBJ1-2
d_call: TRBD1
cdr3_aa: CASSLARGTDYGYTF
cdr3_nt: TGTGCCAGCAGCTTAGCCAGGGGGACGGACTATGGCTACACCTTC

clone_size: -
v_call: TRBV2
j_call: TRBJ1-1
d_call: -
cdr3_aa: CASKVSPDPNTEAFF
cdr3_nt: TGTGCCAGCAAAGTGTCCCCAGACCCGAACACTGAAGCTTTCTTT

clone_size: -
v_call: TRBV10-3
j_call: TRBJ1-6
d_call: -
cdr3_aa: CAISELGESSYNSPLHF
cdr3_nt: TGTGCCATCAGTGAGTTGGGGGAAAGCTCCTATAATTCACCCCTCCACTTT

clone_size: once
v_call: TRBV18
j_call: TRBJ1-5
d_call: -
cdr3_aa: CASSPRHSNSNQPQHF
cdr3_nt: TGTGCCAGCTCACCACGGCATTCCAACAGCAATCAGCCCCAGCATTTT